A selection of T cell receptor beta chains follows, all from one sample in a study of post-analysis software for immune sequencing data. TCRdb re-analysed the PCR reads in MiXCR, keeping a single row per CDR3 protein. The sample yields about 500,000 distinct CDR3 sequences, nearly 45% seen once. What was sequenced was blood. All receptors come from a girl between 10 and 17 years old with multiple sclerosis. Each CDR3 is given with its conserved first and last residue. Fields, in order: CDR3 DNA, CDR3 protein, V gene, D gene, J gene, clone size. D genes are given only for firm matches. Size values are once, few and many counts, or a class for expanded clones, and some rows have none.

DNA: TGTGCCAGCAGCTTTATCCCCAAGGTAACAGATACGCAGTATTTT
CDR3: CASSFIPKVTDTQYF
V: TRBV7-9
D: NA
J: TRBJ2-3
size: few

DNA: TGCAGTGCTAGAAGACTAGCGGGAGGCACAGATACGCAGTATTTT
CDR3: CSARRLAGGTDTQYF
V: TRBV20-1
D: TRBD2
J: TRBJ2-3
size: NA

DNA: TGTGCCAGCTCACCAAACTCGGTTGTGGACGAGCAGTACTTC
CDR3: CASSPNSVVDEQYF
V: TRBV18
D: NA
J: TRBJ2-7
size: few

DNA: TGTGCCAGCTCACAAAACAAGGACCGTACACTTCTGTGGAACCGGGACAGGGGCCACGAGCAGTACTTC
CDR3: CASSQNKDRTLLWNRDRGHEQYF
V: TRBV18
D: TRBD1
J: TRBJ2-7
size: NA

DNA: TGCGCCAGCAGCTTGGCCGGGTGGAGACGCGGGACAGAGCATAATGAAAAACTGTTTTTT
CDR3: CASSLAGWRRGTEHNEKLFF
V: TRBV5-1
D: TRBD1
J: TRBJ1-4
size: few

DNA: TGTGCCAGCAGTATACGACGGGCGGTCTATGGCTACACCTTC
CDR3: CASSIRRAVYGYTF
V: TRBV12-3/TRBV12-4
D: NA
J: TRBJ1-2
size: few

DNA: TGTGCCAGCAGTTCCGGGACTAGGAGGGCAGATACGCAGTATTTT
CDR3: CASSSGTRRADTQYF
V: TRBV28
D: TRBD2
J: TRBJ2-3
size: NA

DNA: TGTGCCAGCAGTGTTGACAGGGGAGGCTACGAGCAGTACTTC
CDR3: CASSVDRGGYEQYF
V: TRBV6-2/TRBV6-3
D: TRBD1
J: TRBJ2-7
size: NA

DNA: TGCAGTGCTAGAAATCAGCGGCGTGCCCTGACACCGGGACTAGAAGAGACCCAGTACTTC
CDR3: CSARNQRRALTPGLEETQYF
V: TRBV20-1
D: TRBD2
J: TRBJ2-5
size: few

DNA: TGTGCCAGCAGTTACGGGCTGGAAAACATTCAGTACTTC
CDR3: CASSYGLENIQYF
V: TRBV6-2/TRBV6-3
D: NA
J: TRBJ2-4
size: NA